This TCR beta chain was observed in a study of T-cell reconstitution after alpha-beta-depleted transplantation in children. Germline lookup yields CDR1 SGHVS and CDR2 FNYEAQ. V shed 5 bases and J 6 bases; nucleotides not matched to a gene: 9. CDR3 length: 16 residues. It was with unique molecular identifiers that the TCRbeta library was prepared. TCRdb passed the PCR reads through MiXCR, listing each CDR3 protein once. The sample gives approximately 400,000 distinct CDR3 sequences, approximately 11% of which show up once; 5% to 6.5% is in the top ten. The clonotype comes from a human donor who donated a stem cell graft to a child with acute myeloid leukemia. Sequencing was performed on PBMCs from the stem cell graft donor, taken from the stem cell graft. J is TRBJ2-2 and V is TRBV7-6; TRBD2 agrees at 10 bases. For the CDR3, the DNA is TGTGCCAGCAGCCCCCCAAGCGGGGGGGCCGCCGGGGAGCTGTTTTTT. It codes for CASSPPSGGAAGELFF.